The entry that follows covers one T cell receptor (beta chain) sequence. This sample stems from a study of blood T cell repertoires in COVID-19. Study background: The study drew acute and convalescent COVID-19 samples from the United States, Italy and Spain.

Recruitment covered about two dozen US areas and drew participants whose ages spanned roughly 18 to 100 years. Clinical history reported by participants formed the basis on which cohorts were assigned. From germline, CDR1 is LGHDT and CDR2 YNNKEL (reference sequence). The CDR3 consists of 15 residues. Trimming pared 0 bases from V and 3 bases from J, leaving 8 bases between. Per the study methods: Quantification of nucleated cells was approximated via reference gene primer amplification. The repertoire was sequenced with immunoSEQ multiplex PCR; TCRdb's copy has only in-frame clones and lacks some. V, J and clone size were drawn from that table, and D and trimming were deduced from the DNA. Among approximately 200,000 clones listed, more than 80% were seen once.

The chain employs TRBV3-1 (or the pseudogene TRBV3-2) and TRBJ1-4, with unresolved D. Sequencing was carried out using PBMCs or T cells enriched from blood (not recorded which). The receptor's source is a man aged 40-50 years who had recovered from COVID-19. The CDR3, as DNA: TGTGCCAGCAGCCAAGACGGGGAGGCTAATGAAAAACTGTTTTTT. Its translation is CASSQDGEANEKLFF.